This passage covers 31 T cell receptor beta chains from one sample sequenced in a study of multiple sclerosis patients with progressive multifocal leukoencephalopathy. TCRdb's copy holds only in-frame clones and misses some; the assay was immunoSEQ multiplex PCR. The sample consists of 20,000 to 30,000 clones, under 95% of them appearing once. The time point was: 12 to 13 months of natalizumab therapy. This specimen was PBMCs, taken from a patient treated with natalizumab. These receptors were collected from a young man with multiple sclerosis.

Remarks on this clone: This same CDR3 is encoded by further DNA sequences in the sample. The rearrangement joins TRBV2 to TRBJ1-1; TRBD1 is a possible D gene (5 bases). Trimming pared 7 bases from V and 4 bases from J, leaving 13 bases between. CDR1 SNHLY and CDR2 FYNNEI come from the germline V gene. The CDR3 consists of 13 residues. The DNA for the CDR3 is TGTGCCAGCAACCTCAAGGGGAGCACTGAAGCTTTCTTT. This translates into CASNLKGSTEAFF.

Worth noting for this clone: Other DNA sequences from this sample encode an identical CDR3 as well. J is TRBJ1-1 and V is TRBV7-8; 7 nucleotides align to TRBD1. V trimming: 5 bases; J trimming: 0 bases; junction bases outside the gene matches: 6. Looked up from germline, CDR1 is SGHVS and CDR2 is FQNEAQ. CDR3 length: 15 amino acids. CDR3: CASSNGDSLNTEAFF. CDR3 DNA sequence: TGTGCCAGCAGCAATGGGGACAGCTTGAACACTGAAGCTTTCTTT.

The V gene is TRBV5-5, the J gene TRBJ1-2, with 7 nucleotides matching TRBD1. CDR3 length: 14 residues. Germline V gives CDR1 SGHKS, CDR2 YYEKEE (reference sequence). The junction had 3 bases not matched to a gene; V was cut back by 0 bases and J by 4 bases. In nucleotides, the CDR3 is TGTGCCAGCAGCTTGGGGGACAGCATCTATGGCTACACCTTC. It specifies CASSLGDSIYGYTF.

This chain joins TRBV5-4 and TRBJ1-2; D gene unclear. Trimming removed 0 bases at V and 7 bases at J, with 10 bases between. The CDR3 length is 13 residues. Germline V gene data show CDR1 as SGHNT and CDR2 as YYREEE (reference sequence). This CDR3 is CASSLGRSSGYTF. Written as DNA, the CDR3 is TGTGCCAGCAGCTTGGGTCGTAGTAGTGGCTACACCTTC.

Regarding this clone: The junction shows a germline mismatch at one end, possibly a read error. This chain joins TRBV11-2 and TRBJ1-2; maybe TRBD1 (5 bases). This CDR3 region has 15 residues. Germline loops: CDR1 SGHAT, CDR2 FQNNGV. The CDR3 nucleotides are TGTGCCAGCAGCCTGGACGCAGGGATCGAGGATGGCTACGCCTTC. It codes for CASSLDAGIEDGYAF.

This chain uses TRBV4-2 with TRBJ2-7; no firm D call. Germline V gene data show CDR1 as LGHNA and CDR2 as YNFKEQ. V lost 0 bases to trimming and J lost 0 bases, with 15 bases between them. The CDR3 loop spans 17 amino acids. The CDR3 DNA reads as TGTGCCAGCAGCCAAGAAGGTTTCGGGCCCAACTCCTACGAGCAGTACTTC. Translating it yields CASSQEGFGPNSYEQYF.

The chain links TRBV5-1 to TRBJ1-3; TRBD1 matches 8 bases. Trimming removed 4 bases from V and 1 base from J; junction bases left unmatched: 4. The germline V gene has CDR1 SGHRS and CDR2 YFSETQ. This CDR3 is built from 15 residues. The CDR3 DNA sequence: TGCGCCAGCAGCGAAAGACAGGGGTCTGGAAACACCATATATTTT. Protein: CASSERQGSGNTIYF. Using reference TRBV5-1 and TRBJ1-3 for the parts outside the CDR3, the full variable domain is KAGVTQTPRYLIKTRGQQVTLSCSPISGHRSVSWYQQTPGQGLQFLFEYFSETQRNKGNFPGRFSGRQFSNSRSEMNVSTLELGDSALYLCASSERQGSGNTIYFGEGSWLTVV.

This chain connects TRBV7-9 to TRBJ2-7, with D perhaps matching TRBD2 (7 bases). Germline values: CDR1 SEHNR, CDR2 FQNEAQ (reference sequence). The V end was cut by 3 bases, the J end by 5 bases, with 14 bases between. There are 14 residues in the CDR3. The CDR3 sequence: CASSFWGGGDEQYF. CDR3 nucleotides: TGTGCCAGCAGCTTTTGGGGAGGGGGTGACGAGCAGTACTTC.

The table lists this clone with a count of one. The V gene is TRBV7-2, the J gene TRBJ1-1, with a tentative D call TRBD1 (6 bases). There are 14 residues in the CDR3. The V end lost 3 bases, the J end lost 5 bases, and 13 bases lay between the germline ends. From germline, CDR1 is SGHTA and CDR2 FQGNSA. CDR3 coding DNA: TGTGCCAGCAGCTTGGGGGGGCGCAGGACTGAAGCTTTCTTT. It yields the protein CASSLGGRRTEAFF.

This chain connects TRBV30 to TRBJ2-1; TRBD2 aligns across 12 bases. Trimming removed 5 bases from V and 3 bases from J; junction bases left unmatched: 5. CDR1 and CDR2 from the germline V gene are GTSNPN and SVGIG (reference sequence). CDR3 length equals 15 residues. The CDR3 sequence is CAWRVGLAGYNEQFF. CDR3 nucleotides: TGTGCCTGGCGCGTGGGACTAGCGGGCTACAATGAGCAGTTCTTC.

This chain connects TRBV5-1 to TRBJ2-1, with D possibly matching TRBD1 (6 bases). The CDR3 spans 17 residues. CDR1 SGHRS and CDR2 YFSETQ come from the germline V gene. V was shortened by 3 bases and J by 4 bases, with 20 bases between the two germline ends. CDR3 protein: CASSWYRVGAVYNEQFF. The CDR3 nucleotides read TGCGCCAGCAGCTGGTACAGGGTGGGAGCTGTATACAATGAGCAGTTCTTC. The complete variable domain, with remaining parts taken from reference TRBV5-1 and TRBJ2-1, reads KAGVTQTPRYLIKTRGQQVTLSCSPISGHRSVSWYQQTPGQGLQFLFEYFSETQRNKGNFPGRFSGRQFSNSRSEMNVSTLELGDSALYLCASSWYRVGAVYNEQFFGPGTRLTVL.

V gene TRBV12-2 combines with J gene TRBJ1-1; the table's D call, TRBD1, was not checked against the DNA. TRBV12-2 counts as a pseudogene. CDR3 length: 15 amino acids. DNA of the CDR3: TGTGCAAGTCGCTTACCCGGACAGCGAAACACTGAAGCTTTCTTT. Translated: CASRLPGQRNTEAFF.

A few counts support this clone. V is TRBV6-1 and J is TRBJ2-7; D is unresolved. The germline V gene has CDR1 MNHNS and CDR2 SASEGT. The CDR3 spans 13 residues. The ends were cut back, 2 bases at V and 3 bases at J, with 8 bases in the middle. This CDR3 reads CASSESRIYEQYV. As DNA, the CDR3 is TGTGCCAGCAGTGAATCCAGAATCTACGAGCAGTACGTC.

The chain recombines TRBV7-2 with TRBJ2-3, with 7 nucleotides matching TRBD2. The V gene end was trimmed by 3 bases and the J gene end by 1 base; junction bases not matched to a gene: 1. Germline CDR1 reads SGHTA; CDR2 reads FQGNSA. The CDR3 is 14 amino acids. For the CDR3, the DNA is TGTGCCAGCAGCTTTACTAGCGGCACAGATACGCAGTATTTT. This sequence encodes CASSFTSGTDTQYF.

The chain has TRBV5-8 and TRBJ1-2; D is unresolved. Germline CDR1 and CDR2: SGHTS and YDEGEE. V shed 0 bases and J shed 6 bases, with 9 bases lying between them. CDR3 length equals 13 residues. CDR3 sequence (DNA): TGTGCCAGCAGCTTGGCCACAGATCATGGCTACACCTTC. It is translated as CASSLATDHGYTF.

This chain links TRBV6-6 with TRBJ2-7; TRBD2 might be the D (6 bases). From germline, CDR1 is MNHNY and CDR2 SVGAGI (reference sequence). The ends were cut back, 2 bases at V and 5 bases at J, with 16 bases in the middle. The CDR3 contains 15 residues. The CDR3 region has the DNA TGTGCCAGCAGTTACCACGGCGCGGGAAGAAACGAGCAGTACTTC. It is translated as CASSYHGAGRNEQYF.

The genes are TRBV5-6 and TRBJ2-6, with D unresolved. The V end lost 0 bases, the J end lost 4 bases, and 5 bases lay between the germline ends. This CDR3 spans 14 amino acids. Looked up from germline, CDR1 is SGHDT and CDR2 is YYEEEE. CDR3 amino acids: CASSLVSGANVLTF. The CDR3 DNA is TGTGCCAGCAGCTTGGTATCCGGGGCCAACGTCCTGACTTTC.

The CDR3 is CASGEGLAGGGPRGTQYF. The CDR3 DNA is TGTGCCAGCGGGGAGGGACTAGCGGGAGGGGGGCCGCGTGGGACCCAGTACTTC. This chain uses TRBV27 with TRBJ2-5, with 16 bases matching TRBD2. The CDR3 is 18 residues long. The V and J ends lost 8 bases and 7 bases, in that order; junction bases with no gene match: 16. The germline CDR1 and CDR2 sequences are MNHEY and SMNVEV (reference sequence).

This chain joins TRBV11-3 and TRBJ2-5, with TRBD2 matching 11 bases. The length of the CDR3 is 20 residues. The V gene's germline CDR1 is SGHNT and CDR2 YENEEA. V was clipped by 4 bases and J by 5 bases; unmatched bases: 21. DNA of the CDR3: TGTGCCAGCAGCTCAACCCCCCCGACTAGCGGGGCCCGGCGCCCGGAGACCCAGTACTTC. Its translation: CASSSTPPTSGARRPETQYF.

J is TRBJ2-7 and V is TRBV7-9; 12 nucleotides match TRBD2. The germline gives CDR1 SEHNR, CDR2 FQNEAQ (reference sequence). J was trimmed by 6 bases and V by 2 bases; bases with no gene match: 2. The CDR3 consists of 14 residues. The CDR3 loop reads CASSLTSGRFEQYF. In DNA, the CDR3 is TGTGCCAGCAGCTTAACTAGCGGGAGGTTCGAGCAGTACTTC. The full variable domain, with the rest looked up from reference TRBV7-9 and TRBJ2-7, is DTGVSQNPRHKITKRGQNVTFRCDPISEHNRLYWYRQTLGQGPEFLTYFQNEAQLEKSRLLSDRFSAERPKGSFSTLEIQRTEQGDSAMYLCASSLTSGRFEQYFGPGTRLTVT.

The chain carries TRBV25-1 and TRBJ1-1; TRBD1 is a possible D gene (5 bases). V lost 6 bases to trimming and J lost 3 bases, with 14 bases between them. The CDR3 contains 14 residues. In germline, CDR1 is MGHDK, CDR2 SYGVNS. The CDR3 region has the DNA TGTGCCAGCAGAGAGGCAGGGTCTCACACTGAAGCTTTCTTT. Its translation: CASREAGSHTEAFF.

J is TRBJ2-7 and V is TRBV28, with 7 bases aligning to TRBD2. CDR3 length equals 16 residues. Germline CDR1 and CDR2: MDHEN and SYDVKM. The V and J ends lost 3 bases and 1 base, in that order; junction bases with no gene match: 9. CDR3: CASSFHLAVLSYEQYF. Here the CDR3 DNA reads TGTGCCAGCAGTTTCCACCTAGCGGTACTTTCCTACGAGCAGTACTTC.

The chain recombines TRBV4-1 with TRBJ2-7, with TRBD2 matching over 7 bases. Germline V lookup: CDR1 MGHRA, CDR2 YSYEKL. The CDR3 covers 15 residues. V lost 0 bases, J lost 7 bases, and 9 bases stayed unmatched. CDR3 sequence reads: CASSQDRRELEEQYF. The CDR3 coding sequence is TGCGCCAGCAGCCAAGATCGGCGGGAGTTAGAAGAGCAGTACTTC.

This chain's CDR3 is CASSQAGGRTDTQYF. CDR3 coding DNA: TGTGCCAGCAGCCAAGCTGGCGGACGCACAGATACGCAGTATTTT. V usage is TRBV4-2 and J usage is TRBJ2-3; D uncertain. Deletions cut 1 base from V and 1 base from J, with 9 bases between. The CDR3 covers 15 residues. Germline V gives CDR1 LGHNA, CDR2 YNFKEQ.

This clone appeared a few times. The rearrangement uses TRBV4-2 and TRBJ2-3; 7 bases agree with TRBD2. The CDR3 is 16 residues long. Germline assignment: CDR1 LGHNA and CDR2 YNFKEQ. The V segment lost 2 bases and the J segment 2 bases; nucleotides outside the gene matches: 7. The CDR3 DNA sequence: TGTGCCAGCAGCCAACGGGGGAGGGATCCCACAGATACGCAGTATTTT. As protein: CASSQRGRDPTDTQYF.

This sequence joins TRBV6-6 and TRBJ2-7; D remains unclear. Germline CDR1 MNHNY, CDR2 SVGAGI (reference sequence). Trimming left V 0 bases short and J 3 bases short, with 6 bases between. The CDR3 sequence is 13 residues long. The CDR3 DNA reads as TGTGCCAGCAGTTACTCACACAGCTACGAGCAGTACGTC. Amino acids: CASSYSHSYEQYV.

This clone was recorded only once. The CDR3 coding sequence is TGTGCCAGCAGCTTCGGCGGGAGGGTCGTTGAGCAGTTCTTC. Translated, it gives CASSFGGRVVEQFF. This chain connects TRBV11-3 to TRBJ2-1; 9 bases are shared with TRBD2. Germline-derived CDR1 and CDR2 are SGHNT and YENEEA. J lost 9 bases, V lost 3 bases, and 6 bases had no gene match. The CDR3 has 14 residues.

V usage is TRBV9 and J usage is TRBJ2-1; tentatively, D is TRBD2 (5 bases). This CDR3 contains 16 residues. Germline CDR1 reads SGDLS; CDR2 reads YYNGEE. V gave up 4 bases and J gave up 13 bases, with 27 bases separating them. This chain's CDR3 is CASSPQELDSVRTQFF. The CDR3 DNA reads TGTGCCAGCAGCCCACAAGAACTCGATAGCGTAAGGACCCAGTTCTTC.

The CDR3 is CASSLPGDNSPLHF. For the CDR3, the DNA is TGTGCCAGCAGTTTACCGGGGGATAATTCACCCCTCCACTTT. The chain uses TRBV27 and TRBJ1-6; tentative D call: TRBD1 (5 bases). Germline V gene sequence: CDR1 MNHEY, CDR2 SMNVEV (reference sequence). The V end was cut by 2 bases, the J end by 5 bases, with 7 bases between. CDR3 length: 14 residues.

The rearrangement joins TRBV19 to TRBJ2-3; D possibly corresponds to TRBD2 (6 bases). The V end was cut by 3 bases, the J end by 0 bases, with 13 bases between. CDR1 and CDR2 from the germline V gene are LNHDA and SQIVND (reference sequence). The CDR3 runs to 16 residues. CDR3 bases: TGTGCCAGTAGTATTTCGCGGGGCGCTAGCACAGATACGCAGTATTTT. This codes for CASSISRGASTDTQYF.

Note on this clone: At one boundary the junction diverges from the germline segment, which might be a read error. The V call is TRBV2, the J call TRBJ1-5, with unresolved D. The CDR3 totals 17 residues. Germline V gene sequence: CDR1 SNHLY, CDR2 FYNNEI. As DNA, the CDR3 is TGTGCCAGCAGTCAAGCGCCCCCGTATCGAAGCAATCAGCCCCAGCATTTT. Translated, it gives CASSQAPPYRSNQPQHF.